This TCR beta chain was found in a study of blood T cell repertoires in COVID-19. Authors' methods: Nucleated cell number was recorded as an estimate derived from reference gene primer amplification. The repertoire was sequenced with immunoSEQ multiplex PCR; TCRdb's copy has only in-frame clones and lacks some. V, J and clone size are taken as reported in that table, and D and trimming were inferred from the DNA itself. The table lists around 250,000 clones, about four fifths of them singletons. CDR3 size: 16 residues. The germline V gene encodes CDR1 SGHDT and CDR2 YYEEEE. Trimming cost V 4 bases and J 0 bases, with 11 bases left between them.

The sequence derives from a man aged 50-59 years who had recovered from COVID-19. The sequenced material came from PBMCs or T cells enriched from blood (not recorded which). The chain employs TRBV5-6 and TRBJ2-6; perhaps TRBD1 as D (5 bases). CDR3 region: CASSVGRVSGANVLTF. CDR3 nucleotides: TGTGCCAGCAGCGTCGGCAGGGTCTCTGGGGCCAACGTCCTGACTTTC.